The sequence of this TCR beta chain was determined in a study of blood T cells in healthy people across ages. Russia was home to the donors, healthy Caucasian individuals aged roughly 6 to 90. The CDR3 contains 12 residues. Per germline, CDR1 SGHRS and CDR2 YFSETQ. Points on this clonotype: At one end the junction does not follow the germline gene, possibly because of a read error.

Sample-barcoded 5' priming and a J-beta primer mix drove a second PCR of about 6 to 12 cycles. TCRdb reprocessed the 5' RACE reads with MiXCR, giving one entry per CDR3 protein. The sample shows about 650,000 distinct CDR3 sequences, 52% of them seen only once. This chain uses TRBV5-1 with TRBJ1-4; D unclear. Material: blood. The TCR was taken from a woman of 80 years or more in good health. CDR3 coding DNA: TGCGCCAGCAGCTTGGGTAATGGAAAACTGTTTTTT. The encoded protein is CASSLGNGKLFF.